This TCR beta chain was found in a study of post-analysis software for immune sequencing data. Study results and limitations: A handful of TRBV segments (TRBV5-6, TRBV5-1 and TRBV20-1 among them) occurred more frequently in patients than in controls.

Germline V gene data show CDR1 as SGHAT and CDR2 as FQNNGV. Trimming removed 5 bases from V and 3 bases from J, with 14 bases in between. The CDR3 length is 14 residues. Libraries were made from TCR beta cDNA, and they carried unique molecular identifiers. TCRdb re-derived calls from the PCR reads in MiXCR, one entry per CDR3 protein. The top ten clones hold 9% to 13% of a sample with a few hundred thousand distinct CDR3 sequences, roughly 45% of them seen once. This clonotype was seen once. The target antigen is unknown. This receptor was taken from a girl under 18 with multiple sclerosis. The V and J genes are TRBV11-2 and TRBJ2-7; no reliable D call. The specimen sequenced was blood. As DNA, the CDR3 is TGTGCCAGCAGCACCCACACAAGCTTCTACGAGCAGTACTTC. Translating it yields CASSTHTSFYEQYF.